This TCR beta chain was profiled in a study of blood T cell repertoires in COVID-19. CDR1 SGDLS and CDR2 YYNGEE come from the germline V gene. CDR3 length: 15 residues. Repertoires were generated with immunoSEQ multiplex PCR, while TCRdb's copy carries only in-frame clones and drops some. The sample shows roughly 38,000 clones, roughly 88% of them seen only once. Sample share makes this clone medium-sized. Compared with germline, one end of the junction differs, possibly owing to a read error. The sample holds other DNA sequences that translate to the same CDR3. Sequenced: peripheral blood. This TCR was sampled from a man between 65 and 79 years old with acute or convalescent COVID-19. The chain recombines TRBV9 with TRBJ2-5; 9 bases agree with TRBD2. CDR3 loop: CARSGGGGPQETQYF. CDR3 DNA: TGTGCCCGCAGCGGCGGGGGGGGGCCCCAAGAGACCCAGTACTTC.